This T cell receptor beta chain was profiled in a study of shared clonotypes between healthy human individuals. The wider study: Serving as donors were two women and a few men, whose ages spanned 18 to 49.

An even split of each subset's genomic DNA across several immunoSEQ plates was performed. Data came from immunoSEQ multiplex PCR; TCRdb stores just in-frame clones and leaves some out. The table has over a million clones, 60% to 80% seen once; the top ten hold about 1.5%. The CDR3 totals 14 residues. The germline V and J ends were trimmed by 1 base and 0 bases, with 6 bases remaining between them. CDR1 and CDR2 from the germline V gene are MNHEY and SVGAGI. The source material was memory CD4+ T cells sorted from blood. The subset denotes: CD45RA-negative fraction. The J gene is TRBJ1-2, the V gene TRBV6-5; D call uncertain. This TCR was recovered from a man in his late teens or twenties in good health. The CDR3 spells CASSYYGTNYGYTF. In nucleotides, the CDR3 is TGTGCCAGCAGTTACTATGGAACTAACTATGGCTACACCTTC.